Listed below are T cell receptor beta chains from one sample, sequenced in a study of blood T cell repertoires in COVID-19. Method: immunoSEQ multiplex PCR; TCRdb's copy keeps in-frame clones and lacks some. Of tens of thousands of clones listed, 74% are singletons. Source material: peripheral blood. The receptor source for this set is an elderly woman with acute or convalescent COVID-19. The CDR3 runs from the conserved cysteine through the conserved F or W. A D gene is named only where the DNA matches it firmly. A row's size may be missing; if present it is once, few, many or a size class.

V gene,clone size,D gene,J gene,CDR3 protein,CDR3 DNA
TRBV18,NA,NA,TRBJ1-2,CASSPLYTGENGYTF,TGTGCCAGCTCACCCCTCTACACAGGCGAAAATGGCTACACCTTC
TRBV7-9,NA,NA,TRBJ1-4,CASSFTGVSTNEKLFF,TGTGCCAGCAGCTTCACGGGGGTATCAACTAATGAAAAACTGTTTTTT
TRBV7-2,few,NA,TRBJ2-1,CASSRQHNEQFF,TGTGCCAGCAGCAGACAGCACAATGAGCAGTTCTTC
TRBV4-3,NA,NA,TRBJ1-6,CASSQGDRNSPLHF,TGCGCCAGCAGCCAAGGTGACAGGAATTCACCCCTCCACTTT
TRBV5-1,NA,TRBD1,TRBJ2-5,CASSWGDRGQETQYF,TGCGCCAGCAGCTGGGGGGACAGGGGCCAAGAGACCCAGTACTTC
TRBV28,NA,NA,TRBJ1-1,CASSPWGTAGAREAFF,TGTGCCAGCAGTCCGTGGGGCACAGCGGGAGCCCGTGAAGCTTTCTTT
TRBV7-8,NA,TRBD2,TRBJ2-3,CASSLVGTIPDTQYF,TGTGCCAGCAGCTTAGTTGGGACTATTCCAGATACGCAGTATTTT
TRBV18,NA,TRBD1,TRBJ1-6,CASSPTGVDSPLHF,TGTGCCAGCTCACCGACAGGGGTCGATTCACCCCTCCACTTT
TRBV5-1,NA,TRBD2,TRBJ2-1,CASSWEGLNNEQFF,TGCGCCAGCAGCTGGGAGGGACTAAACAATGAGCAGTTCTTC
TRBV7-9,NA,TRBD2,TRBJ2-7,CASSRLAGGALGEQYF,TGTGCCAGCAGCCGACTAGCGGGAGGGGCATTGGGCGAGCAGTACTTC
TRBV30,NA,TRBD1,TRBJ1-5,CAWSRQGYNQPQHF,TGTGCCTGGAGTCGACAGGGGTACAATCAGCCCCAGCATTTT
TRBV7-2,NA,TRBD1,TRBJ1-2,CASSLAGPGGNYGYTF,TGTGCCAGCAGCTTAGCGGGTCCAGGGGGCAACTATGGCTACACCTTC
TRBV28,NA,NA,TRBJ1-2,CASSPTGNYGYTF,TGTGCCAGCAGTCCTACAGGGAACTATGGCTACACCTTC
TRBV2,NA,TRBD2,TRBJ2-1,CASSPGTSRANEQFF,TGTGCCAGCAGCCCCGGGACTAGTAGAGCCAATGAGCAGTTCTTC
TRBV5-1,NA,NA,TRBJ2-1,CASSLRQGSYNEQFF,TGCGCCAGCAGCCTCCGGCAGGGGTCCTACAATGAGCAGTTCTTC
TRBV11-3,NA,TRBD2,TRBJ2-1,CAVGTSGSNEQFF,TGTGCCGTCGGGACTAGCGGGAGCAATGAGCAGTTCTTC
TRBV2,few,TRBD1,TRBJ1-2,CASRAGTGGGYTF,TGTGCCAGCAGAGCCGGGACAGGGGGAGGCTACACCTTC
TRBV4-3,NA,TRBD2,TRBJ2-1,CASSQGAGGTYNEQFF,TGCGCCAGCAGCCAAGGAGCGGGAGGGACCTACAATGAGCAGTTCTTC
TRBV9,NA,NA,TRBJ1-3,CASSVEGVSGNTIYF,TGTGCCAGCAGCGTAGAGGGGGTCTCTGGAAACACCATATATTTT
TRBV11-3,NA,NA,TRBJ2-2,CASVVGGLSNTGELFF,TGTGCCAGCGTCGTCGGGGGACTTTCGAACACCGGGGAGCTGTTTTTT
TRBV19,NA,NA,TRBJ2-5,CASSIELLSEGRRTQYF,TGTGCCAGTAGTATTGAGTTATTGTCGGAGGGCCGGCGGACCCAGTACTTC
TRBV5-5,NA,TRBD2,TRBJ2-1,CASSSRPGTSVYNEQFF,TGTGCCAGCAGCTCGAGACCCGGGACTAGCGTATACAATGAGCAGTTCTTC
TRBV4-3,NA,NA,TRBJ2-1,CASSQAGGSSYNEQFF,TGCGCCAGCAGCCAAGCGGGTGGGAGCTCCTACAATGAGCAGTTCTTC
TRBV25-1,NA,TRBD2,TRBJ2-1,CASSVAGGYEQFF,TGTGCCAGCAGTGTAGCGGGAGGCTATGAGCAGTTCTTC
TRBV11-3,NA,NA,TRBJ1-1,CASSWTENTEAFF,TGTGCCAGCAGTTGGACAGAGAACACTGAAGCTTTCTTT
TRBV9,NA,NA,TRBJ2-7,CASSRDNYEQYF,TGTGCCAGCAGTCGGGACAACTACGAGCAGTACTTC
TRBV3-1/TRBV3-2,NA,NA,TRBJ2-2,CASSQARDFNTGELFF,TGTGCCAGCAGCCAAGCCAGGGACTTTAATACCGGGGAGCTGTTTTTT
TRBV28,NA,TRBD2,TRBJ2-7,CASRRGGRTYEQYF,TGTGCCAGCAGGAGGGGAGGGCGCACCTACGAGCAGTACTTC
TRBV5-1,NA,TRBD1,TRBJ1-2,CASSWTGGEEGGGYTF,TGCGCCAGCAGCTGGACAGGGGGCGAGGAAGGAGGTGGCTACACCTTC
TRBV6-6,NA,TRBD2,TRBJ2-7,CASSRTNPGLASYEQYF,TGTGCCAGCAGCCGAACGAACCCGGGACTAGCTTCCTACGAGCAGTACTTC
TRBV7-2,NA,NA,TRBJ2-2,CASSLVGELFF,TGTGCCAGCAGCTTAGTAGGGGAGCTGTTTTTT
TRBV28,NA,NA,TRBJ2-4,CATNKQDLAKNIQYF,TGTGCCACCAATAAACAGGATCTAGCCAAAAACATTCAGTACTTC
TRBV19,NA,NA,TRBJ1-5,CASSMAQAMGPQHF,TGTGCCAGTAGTATGGCACAGGCCATGGGGCCCCAGCATTTT
TRBV10-2,few,TRBD1,TRBJ1-1,CASSGTGWPPAEAFF,TGCGCCAGCAGTGGGACAGGGTGGCCGCCGGCTGAAGCTTTCTTT
TRBV4-3,NA,NA,TRBJ2-7,CASSQDRVGKQYF,TGCGCCAGCAGCCAAGACAGGGTGGGCAAGCAGTACTTC
TRBV7-6,NA,TRBD1,TRBJ1-2,CASSLATGDYGYTF,TGTGCCAGCAGCTTAGCCACAGGGGACTATGGCTACACCTTC
TRBV12-3/TRBV12-4,NA,NA,TRBJ2-1,CATGQYNEQFF,TGTGCCACTGGACAGTACAATGAGCAGTTCTTC
TRBV6-1,NA,NA,TRBJ2-7,CASSELQGGYYEQYF,TGTGCCAGCAGTGAATTACAGGGCGGATACTACGAGCAGTACTTC
TRBV4-1,NA,TRBD2,TRBJ2-7,CASSQGLAGDPYEQYF,TGCGCCAGCAGCCAGGGACTAGCGGGAGACCCCTACGAGCAGTACTTC
TRBV28,NA,NA,TRBJ1-2,CASQTSRGRGYGYTF,TGTGCCAGCCAGACGTCAAGGGGCAGGGGCTATGGCTACACCTTC